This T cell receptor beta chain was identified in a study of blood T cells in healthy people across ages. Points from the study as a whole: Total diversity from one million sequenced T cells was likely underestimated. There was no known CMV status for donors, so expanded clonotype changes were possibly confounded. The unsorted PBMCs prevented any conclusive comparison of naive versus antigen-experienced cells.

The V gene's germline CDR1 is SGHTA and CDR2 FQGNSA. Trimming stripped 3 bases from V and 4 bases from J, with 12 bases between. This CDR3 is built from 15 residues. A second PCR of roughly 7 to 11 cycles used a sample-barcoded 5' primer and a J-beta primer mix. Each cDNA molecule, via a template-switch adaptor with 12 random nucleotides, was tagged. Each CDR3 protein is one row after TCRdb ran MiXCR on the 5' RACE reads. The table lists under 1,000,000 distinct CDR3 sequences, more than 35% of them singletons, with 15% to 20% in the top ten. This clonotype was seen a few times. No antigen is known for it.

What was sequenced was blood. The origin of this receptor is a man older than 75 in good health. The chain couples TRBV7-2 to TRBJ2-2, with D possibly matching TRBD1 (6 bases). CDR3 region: CASSFQGSPTGELFF. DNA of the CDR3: TGTGCCAGCAGCTTTCAGGGGTCACCCACCGGGGAGCTGTTTTTT.